This TCR beta chain comes out of a study of identical twins. This clonotype was seen repeatedly, ten times or more. Its cognate antigen is unknown. TCRdb recomputed calls from the 5' RACE reads with MiXCR, one row per CDR3 protein. The repertoire consists of approximately 470,000 distinct CDR3 sequences, with more than 13% occurring once and the leading ten covering over 0.5%. Overall study findings and caveats: Twins' excess sharing was less marked for out-of-frame beta sequences. Models came in too low on out-of-frame TCR alpha sharing in monozygotic twins. Researchers caution that invariant MAIT and iNKT cells could partly confound zero-insertion analyses.

The CDR3 is 13 residues long. From germline, CDR1 is SQVTM and CDR2 ANQGSEA. V lost 4 bases and J lost 0, with 9 bases in between. Healthy Caucasians, and only they, were the donors. The same sample was also used in a study of yellow fever vaccine responses in identical twins.

Sequencing used CD4+ T cells sorted from blood. This clonotype was obtained from a woman aged 18 to 35 in good health. The chain links TRBV29-1 to TRBJ1-1, with no clear D. The CDR3: CSVVRGLNTEAFF. Written as DNA, the CDR3 is TGCAGCGTTGTTCGGGGATTGAACACTGAAGCTTTCTTT.